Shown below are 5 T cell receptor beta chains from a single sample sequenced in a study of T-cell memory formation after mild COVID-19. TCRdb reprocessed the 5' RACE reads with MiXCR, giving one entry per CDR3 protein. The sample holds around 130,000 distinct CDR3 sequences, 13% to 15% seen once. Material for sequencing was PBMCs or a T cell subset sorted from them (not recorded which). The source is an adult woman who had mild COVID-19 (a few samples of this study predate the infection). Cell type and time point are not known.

This chain's CDR3 is CASSLPGGLRGYTF. CDR3 coding DNA: TGTGCCAGCAGCTTACCCGGAGGGCTACGTGGCTACACCTTC. This sequence joins TRBV5-6 and TRBJ1-2, with D uncertain. There are 14 residues in the CDR3. V lost 2 bases and J lost 7, with 15 bases in between. The germline CDR1 and CDR2 sequences are SGHDT and YYEEEE.

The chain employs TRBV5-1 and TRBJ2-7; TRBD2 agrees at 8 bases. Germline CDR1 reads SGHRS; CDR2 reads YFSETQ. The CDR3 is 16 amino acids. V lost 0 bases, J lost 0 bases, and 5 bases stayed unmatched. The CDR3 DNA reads TGCGCCAGCAGCTTGGCCGGGAGGGACCGCTCCTACGAGCAGTACTTC. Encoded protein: CASSLAGRDRSYEQYF.

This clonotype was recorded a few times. The CDR3 protein is CASSQDPALAGDYEQYF. The CDR3 bases are TGTGCCAGCAGCCAGGATCCAGCTCTAGCGGGGGACTACGAGCAGTACTTC. This chain links TRBV4-2 with TRBJ2-7; 10 bases match TRBD2. The germline CDR1 and CDR2 sequences are LGHNA and YNFKEQ. Trimming cost V 3 bases and J 3 bases; bases outside gene matches: 11. This CDR3 is built from 17 residues.

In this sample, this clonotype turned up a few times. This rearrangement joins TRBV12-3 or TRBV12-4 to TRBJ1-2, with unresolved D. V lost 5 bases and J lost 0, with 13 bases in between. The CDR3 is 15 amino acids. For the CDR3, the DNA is TGTGCCAGCAGTCCGGGGAGCGGAGCTAACTATGGCTACACCTTC. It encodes CASSPGSGANYGYTF.

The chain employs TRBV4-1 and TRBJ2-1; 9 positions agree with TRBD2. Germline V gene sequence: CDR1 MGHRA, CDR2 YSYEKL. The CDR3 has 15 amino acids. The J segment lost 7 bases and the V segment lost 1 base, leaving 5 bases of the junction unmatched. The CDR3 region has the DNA TGCGCCAGCAGCCAAGGGACTCTAGCGGGGAATGAGCAGTTCTTC. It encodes CASSQGTLAGNEQFF.